The text below deals with one T cell receptor beta chain. Its antigen is not identified. Trimming shortened V by 3 bases and J by 2 bases, and 13 bases separated the two germline ends. CDR3 length: 15 amino acids. Germline CDR1 is ENHRY and CDR2 is SYGVKD. Collection occurred without any documented infections or immune events in donors. The data were taken from a study of identifying expanded T cells in peripheral blood. General observations from the study: Approximately 1.1 clones differed between technical replicates, versus roughly 16 and 20 over time. Clone count variance between approximately 2-week samples rose with total template count.

Here immunoSEQ multiplex PCR was the method, and the copy in TCRdb shows in-frame clones only, minus some. The sample contains about 78,000 clones, 88% of which appear only once. The receptor comes from a person aged 18 to 75 in good health. Input material: blood. This rearrangement joins TRBV10-3 to TRBJ1-2; a possible D gene is TRBD1 (6 bases). The chain's CDR3 is CAISDPGQVNYGYTF. The CDR3 DNA sequence: TGTGCCATCAGTGACCCGGGACAAGTAAACTATGGCTACACCTTC.